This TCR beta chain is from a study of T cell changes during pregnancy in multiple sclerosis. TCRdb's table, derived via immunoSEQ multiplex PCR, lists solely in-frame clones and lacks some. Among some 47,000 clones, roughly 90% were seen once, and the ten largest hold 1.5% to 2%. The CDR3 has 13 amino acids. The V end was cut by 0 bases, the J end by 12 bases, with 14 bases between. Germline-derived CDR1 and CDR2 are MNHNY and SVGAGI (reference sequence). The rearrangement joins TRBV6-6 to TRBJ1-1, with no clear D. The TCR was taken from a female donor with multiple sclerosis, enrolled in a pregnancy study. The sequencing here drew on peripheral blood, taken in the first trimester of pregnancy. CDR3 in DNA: TGTGCCAGCAGTTACTCCACCCCGGGTGGTTCTTTCTTT. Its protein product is CASSYSTPGGSFF.